Listed below are T cell receptor beta chains from one sample, sequenced in a study of blood T cell repertoires in COVID-19. Libraries were prepared by immunoSEQ multiplex PCR; TCRdb keeps only in-frame clonotypes and omits some of them. The sample includes about 230,000 clones, 75% to 90% seen only once; the top ten take under 3%. Sequences were obtained from peripheral blood. The receptor set was obtained from a woman in her 70s with active or convalescent COVID-19. The CDR3 runs from the conserved cysteine through the conserved F or W. Each record gives: J gene, clone size, D gene, V gene, CDR3 DNA, CDR3 protein. A D gene is named only where the DNA matches it firmly. Rows give clone size only sometimes, using once, few, many, or a class for an expanded clone.

J: TRBJ1-1
size: -
D: -
V: TRBV13
DNA: TGTGCCAGCAGCCCGGGGTGGTATGGCACTGAAGCTTTCTTT
CDR3: CASSPGWYGTEAFF

J: TRBJ2-5
size: few
D: -
V: TRBV7-3
DNA: TGTGCCAGCAGCTCCCCCAACCAAGAGACCCAGTACTTC
CDR3: CASSSPNQETQYF

J: TRBJ1-1
size: -
D: -
V: TRBV11-3
DNA: TGTGCCAGCAGCTTAACAGGGTTCGGCACTGAAGCTTTCTTT
CDR3: CASSLTGFGTEAFF

J: TRBJ1-1
size: -
D: -
V: TRBV7-9
DNA: TGTGCCAGTCACGAGGTGAACACTGAAGCTTTCTTT
CDR3: CASHEVNTEAFF

J: TRBJ1-2
size: -
D: -
V: TRBV6-5
DNA: TGTGCCAGCAGCCGGGATCTCTATGTCGGCTACACCTTC
CDR3: CASSRDLYVGYTF

J: TRBJ2-3
size: -
D: TRBD2
V: TRBV5-4
DNA: TGTGCCAGCAGACCTCAAGCGGGGGCCACAGATACGCAGTATTTT
CDR3: CASRPQAGATDTQYF

J: TRBJ1-1
size: -
D: -
V: TRBV7-8
DNA: TGTGCCAGCAGCCCTCACAAGAACACTGAAGCTTTCTTT
CDR3: CASSPHKNTEAFF

J: TRBJ2-7
size: -
D: -
V: TRBV5-4
DNA: TGTGCCAGCAGCTTTGGAGGGGATCGCCGCTACGAGCAGTACTTC
CDR3: CASSFGGDRRYEQYF

J: TRBJ1-5
size: few
D: TRBD1
V: TRBV28
DNA: TGTGCCAGCAGTTTCACAGGGGCCGGGGATCAGCCCCAGCATTTT
CDR3: CASSFTGAGDQPQHF

J: TRBJ1-3
size: once
D: -
V: TRBV6-5
DNA: TGTGCCAGCAGTCACAGGGAATCTGGAAACACCATATATTTT
CDR3: CASSHRESGNTIYF

J: TRBJ1-1
size: -
D: -
V: TRBV28
DNA: TGTGCCAGCAGTTTAGTTGGGGGCCCGAACACTGAAGCTTTCTTT
CDR3: CASSLVGGPNTEAFF

J: TRBJ1-6
size: once
D: -
V: TRBV2
DNA: TGTGCCAGCAGTGATTTGAGGCAGACACCCCTCCACTTT
CDR3: CASSDLRQTPLHF

J: TRBJ2-7
size: -
D: TRBD2
V: TRBV6-5
DNA: TGTGCCAGCAGGATGACTAGCGGGGTCTACGAGCAGTACTTC
CDR3: CASRMTSGVYEQYF

J: TRBJ2-2
size: -
D: TRBD1
V: TRBV19
DNA: TGTGCCAGTAGGCCGGACAGGGCCAACACCGGGGAGCTGTTTTTT
CDR3: CASRPDRANTGELFF

J: TRBJ2-3
size: -
D: TRBD2
V: TRBV5-1
DNA: TGCGCCAGCAGCCCGTTAGGGGCGGGAGGATCAGATACGCAGTATTTT
CDR3: CASSPLGAGGSDTQYF

J: TRBJ2-1
size: once
D: TRBD1
V: TRBV7-9
DNA: TGTGCCAGCAGCGGCGGGACAGGGGGCGCCTATGAGCAGTTCTTC
CDR3: CASSGGTGGAYEQFF

J: TRBJ2-3
size: -
D: TRBD2
V: TRBV27
DNA: TGTGCCAGTAGGGGAGCGGGGGCGGATACGCAGTATTTT
CDR3: CASRGAGADTQYF

J: TRBJ2-7
size: -
D: -
V: TRBV3-1/TRBV3-2
DNA: TGTGCCAGCAGCCAAGATGCTACTAGCTACGGGTACGAGCAGTACTTC
CDR3: CASSQDATSYGYEQYF

J: TRBJ2-3
size: -
D: TRBD2
V: TRBV30
DNA: TGTGCCTGGAGTATACGTGTAGGACTAGCGGGGGCCCCCCGTGCAGATACGCAGTATTTT
CDR3: CAWSIRVGLAGAPRADTQYF

J: TRBJ1-5
size: -
D: -
V: TRBV18
DNA: TGTGCCAGCTCTCTTAGGGGGGGGGCAGGCGATCAGCCCCAGCATTTT
CDR3: CASSLRGGAGDQPQHF

J: TRBJ2-1
size: once
D: -
V: TRBV5-4
DNA: TGTGCCAGCAGCTATGGTTCTACCTCCTACAATGAGCAGTTCTTC
CDR3: CASSYGSTSYNEQFF

J: TRBJ1-5
size: -
D: -
V: TRBV2
DNA: TGTGCCAGCAGTGCGGTAGAAGGCAATCAGCCCCAGCATTTT
CDR3: CASSAVEGNQPQHF

J: TRBJ1-2
size: few
D: -
V: TRBV30
DNA: TGTGCCTGGAGTGCCCTTTTGGACAACAACTTTAACTATGGCTACACCTTC
CDR3: CAWSALLDNNFNYGYTF

J: TRBJ2-3
size: once
D: -
V: TRBV6-2/TRBV6-3
DNA: TGTGCCAGCAGTTACTCGAGGAAACTAGCCCGCACAGATACGCAGTATTTT
CDR3: CASSYSRKLARTDTQYF

J: TRBJ1-1
size: -
D: -
V: TRBV2
DNA: TGTGCCAGCAGTGGGCAGGGTGGCACTGAAGCTTTCTTT
CDR3: CASSGQGGTEAFF

J: TRBJ1-3
size: -
D: TRBD1
V: TRBV6-5
DNA: TGTGCCAGCAGTCAGGACAGGTTATCTGGAAACACCATATATTTT
CDR3: CASSQDRLSGNTIYF

J: TRBJ1-1
size: once
D: TRBD1
V: TRBV19
DNA: TGTGCCAGTAAGGACAGGATGAACACTGAAGCTTTCTTT
CDR3: CASKDRMNTEAFF

J: TRBJ2-3
size: -
D: TRBD2
V: TRBV5-4
DNA: TGTGCCAGCAGCGGTGGACTAGCGCACGTCACGAATACGCAGTATTTT
CDR3: CASSGGLAHVTNTQYF

J: TRBJ2-1
size: -
D: -
V: TRBV11-1
DNA: TGTGCCAGCAGCCCGAGGGAAAGCTCCTACAATGAGCAGTTCTTC
CDR3: CASSPRESSYNEQFF

J: TRBJ2-5
size: -
D: TRBD2
V: TRBV5-4
DNA: TGTGCCAGCAGCGTGGCCGGGACTAGCGCAGAGACCCAGTACTTC
CDR3: CASSVAGTSAETQYF

J: TRBJ1-4
size: -
D: TRBD1
V: TRBV3-1/TRBV3-2
DNA: TGTGCCAGCAGCGGAGGGACAGGGGTATATGAAAAACTGTTTTTT
CDR3: CASSGGTGVYEKLFF

J: TRBJ2-1
size: -
D: TRBD2
V: TRBV5-1
DNA: TGCGCCAGCAGCGTGGGACTAGCGTTAAGGAATGAGCAGTTCTTC
CDR3: CASSVGLALRNEQFF

J: TRBJ2-7
size: -
D: TRBD1
V: TRBV6-5
DNA: TGTGCCAGCAGCTCCCAAGGACAGGGCTCCTACGAGCAGTACTTC
CDR3: CASSSQGQGSYEQYF

J: TRBJ1-2
size: once
D: TRBD1
V: TRBV7-9
DNA: TGTGCCAGCAGCTTCTCGGCAGGGGGTCGGGATGGCTACACCTTC
CDR3: CASSFSAGGRDGYTF

J: TRBJ2-7
size: -
D: -
V: TRBV5-4
DNA: TGTGCCAGCAGCCCGGGCTCGGAGGGTGGGTCCTACGAGCAGTACTTC
CDR3: CASSPGSEGGSYEQYF

J: TRBJ2-5
size: -
D: TRBD1
V: TRBV5-1
DNA: TGCGCCAGCAGCTTTCCCCAGGGGGCTCATAGTGAGACCCAGTACTTC
CDR3: CASSFPQGAHSETQYF

J: TRBJ1-1
size: -
D: -
V: TRBV12-3/TRBV12-4
DNA: TGTGCCAGCAGTTTAAATCAGGCCACTGAAGCTTTCTTT
CDR3: CASSLNQATEAFF

J: TRBJ1-1
size: -
D: -
V: TRBV10-3
DNA: TGTGCCATCAGACAGACAGCGGGCACTGAAGCTTTCTTT
CDR3: CAIRQTAGTEAFF

J: TRBJ2-1
size: once
D: -
V: TRBV18
DNA: TGTGCCAGCTCACCATACTTCCTCGATGAGCAGTTCTTC
CDR3: CASSPYFLDEQFF

J: TRBJ1-2
size: -
D: TRBD1
V: TRBV28
DNA: TGTGCCAGCAGGGGTTTAGGGACAGGGGCGGGTAGCGGCTACACCTTC
CDR3: CASRGLGTGAGSGYTF

J: TRBJ2-1
size: -
D: -
V: TRBV3-1/TRBV3-2
DNA: TGTGCCAGCAGCCCCGCAGGCGGGCGGGGAACCTACAATGAGCAGTTCTTC
CDR3: CASSPAGGRGTYNEQFF

J: TRBJ2-5
size: -
D: TRBD1
V: TRBV5-4
DNA: TGTGCCAGCAGCTGGGACAGGGGTTCCCAGACCCAGTACTTC
CDR3: CASSWDRGSQTQYF

J: TRBJ2-7
size: -
D: -
V: TRBV5-1
DNA: TGCGCCAGCAGTGCCCGAACGTACGATAGTCCTCAGTACTTC
CDR3: CASSARTYDSPQYF

J: TRBJ1-1
size: few
D: -
V: TRBV5-8
DNA: TGTGCCAGCAGCCCAATGACAGGTGAAGCTTTCTTT
CDR3: CASSPMTGEAFF

J: TRBJ2-7
size: -
D: TRBD1
V: TRBV18
DNA: TGTGCCAGCTCACCACGGACAGGGCAGGACGAGCAGTACTTC
CDR3: CASSPRTGQDEQYF

J: TRBJ1-1
size: -
D: -
V: TRBV28
DNA: TGTGCCAGCAGTTCTCCCTTTCGCGAACCTGCTTCGGGTGAAGCTTTCTTT
CDR3: CASSSPFREPASGEAFF

J: TRBJ1-6
size: -
D: -
V: TRBV5-1
DNA: TGCGCCAGCAGCTTGTCATCCCCCCTGCAGGGGTGGAATTCACCCCTCCACTTT
CDR3: CASSLSSPLQGWNSPLHF

J: TRBJ2-3
size: -
D: TRBD2
V: TRBV24-1
DNA: TGTGCCACCAGTGAGCCAGCGGGGATCACAGATACGCAGTATTTT
CDR3: CATSEPAGITDTQYF

J: TRBJ1-1
size: -
D: TRBD1
V: TRBV14
DNA: TGTGCCAGCAGCCAAGACACGATCCCGGGACAGCAAGCTTTCTTT
CDR3: CASSQDTIPGQQAFF

J: TRBJ1-2
size: -
D: -
V: TRBV3-1/TRBV3-2
DNA: TGTGCCAGCAGTTCAGGGGACTATGGCTACACCTTC
CDR3: CASSSGDYGYTF

J: TRBJ1-6
size: -
D: -
V: TRBV5-1
DNA: TGCGCCAGCAGCTTGCGCAGGGCTAGTAATTCACCCCTCCACTTT
CDR3: CASSLRRASNSPLHF

J: TRBJ2-1
size: -
D: -
V: TRBV11-2
DNA: TGTGCCAGCAGCTTAGCAGGGGAGCAGTTCTTC
CDR3: CASSLAGEQFF

J: TRBJ1-5
size: -
D: -
V: TRBV4-1
DNA: TGCGCCAGCAGCCAAATCGTTTTTCAGCCCCAGCATTTT
CDR3: CASSQIVFQPQHF

J: TRBJ2-1
size: -
D: TRBD2
V: TRBV11-1
DNA: TGTGCCAGCAGCTTAGGGCTAGCGGGACTGAATGAGCAGTTCTTC
CDR3: CASSLGLAGLNEQFF

J: TRBJ2-3
size: once
D: TRBD2
V: TRBV20-1
DNA: TGCAGTGCTAGTCACCCGGGGGACTACACAGATACGCAGTATTTT
CDR3: CSASHPGDYTDTQYF

J: TRBJ2-7
size: -
D: -
V: TRBV7-2
DNA: TGTGCCAGCAGCCGTCAAGGAAGGGGCATGGACTCCTACGAGCAGTACTTC
CDR3: CASSRQGRGMDSYEQYF

J: TRBJ1-1
size: -
D: -
V: TRBV19
DNA: TGTGCCAGTAGTACCCAGGGTCCCACTGAAGCTTTCTTT
CDR3: CASSTQGPTEAFF

J: TRBJ2-5
size: -
D: TRBD1
V: TRBV5-8
DNA: TGTGCCAGCCTAACAGGGGGCGGGTTCCAAGAGACCCAGTACTTC
CDR3: CASLTGGGFQETQYF

J: TRBJ1-6
size: -
D: TRBD1
V: TRBV11-2
DNA: TGTGCCAGCAGCCGGGGACAGGGACTGCAACCCCTCCACTTT
CDR3: CASSRGQGLQPLHF